This T cell receptor beta chain comes out of a study of blood T cell repertoires in COVID-19. Study details: Nucleic acid was either cDNA or gDNA, and it came from T cells, B-cell-depleted T cells, or PBMCs.

As handled by the study authors: Cell counts per sample came from amplifying reference gene primers. The repertoire was sequenced with immunoSEQ multiplex PCR; TCRdb's copy has only in-frame clones and lacks some. V, J and clone size were drawn from that table, and D and trimming were deduced from the DNA. The profile shows 140,000 or so clones, roughly 80% of them singletons. The sample consisted of peripheral blood. This receptor was taken from a man aged 65-85 years who had recovered from COVID-19.

This CDR3 is CATSLPYGTGGGANVLTF. The CDR3 DNA sequence: TGTGCCACCAGCCTCCCTTACGGGACAGGCGGTGGGGCCAACGTCCTGACTTTC. V usage is TRBV15 and J usage is TRBJ2-6; 8 bases align to TRBD1. From germline, CDR1 is LNHNV and CDR2 YYDKDF (reference sequence). V dropped 5 bases and J dropped 3; count of bases not matched to a gene: 12. The CDR3 extends over 18 amino acids. The whole variable domain, remainder taken from reference TRBV15 and TRBJ2-6, is DAMVIQNPRYQVTQFGKPVTLSCSQTLNHNVMYWYQQKSSQAPKLLFHYYDKDFNNEADTPDNFQSRRPNTSFCFLDIRSPGLGDTAMYLCATSLPYGTGGGANVLTFGAGSRLTVL.